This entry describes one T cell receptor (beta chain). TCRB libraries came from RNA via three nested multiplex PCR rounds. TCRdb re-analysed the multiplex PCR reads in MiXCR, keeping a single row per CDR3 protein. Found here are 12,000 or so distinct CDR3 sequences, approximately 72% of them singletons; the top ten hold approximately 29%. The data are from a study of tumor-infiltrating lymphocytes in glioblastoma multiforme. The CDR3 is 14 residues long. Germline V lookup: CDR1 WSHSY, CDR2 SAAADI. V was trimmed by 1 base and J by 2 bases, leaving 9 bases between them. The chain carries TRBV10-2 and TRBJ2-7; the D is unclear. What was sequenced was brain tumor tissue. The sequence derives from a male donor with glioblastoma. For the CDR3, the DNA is TGCGCCAGCAGTGAGTATGGCCCCACCTACGAGCAGTACTTC. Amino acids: CASSEYGPTYEQYF.